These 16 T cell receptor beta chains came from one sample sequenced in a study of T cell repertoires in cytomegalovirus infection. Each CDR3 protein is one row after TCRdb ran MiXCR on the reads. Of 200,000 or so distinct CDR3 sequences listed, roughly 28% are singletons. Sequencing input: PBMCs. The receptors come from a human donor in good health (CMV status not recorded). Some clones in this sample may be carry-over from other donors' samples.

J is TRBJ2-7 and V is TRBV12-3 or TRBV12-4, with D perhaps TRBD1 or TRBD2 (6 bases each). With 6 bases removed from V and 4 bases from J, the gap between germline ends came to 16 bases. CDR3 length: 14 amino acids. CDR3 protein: CASRRGANWYEQYF. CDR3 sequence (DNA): TGTGCCAGCAGAAGGGGGGCAAATTGGTACGAGCAGTACTTC.

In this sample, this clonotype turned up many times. The chain's CDR3 is CASSSQGNPYNEQFF. CDR3 coding DNA: TGTGCCAGCAGCTCCCAGGGGAACCCCTACAATGAGCAGTTCTTC. The gene calls are TRBV7-2 and TRBJ2-1; TRBD1 is a possible D gene (6 bases). Germline V CDR1 and CDR2: SGHTA, FQGNSA. This CDR3 has 15 residues. V lost 4 bases and J 2 bases, leaving 12 bases between the germline ends.

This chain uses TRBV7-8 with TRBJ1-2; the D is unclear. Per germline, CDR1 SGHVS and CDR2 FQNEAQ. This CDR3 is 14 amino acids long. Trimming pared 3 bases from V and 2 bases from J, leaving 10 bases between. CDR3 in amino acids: CASSLAFQNYGYTF. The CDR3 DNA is TGTGCCAGCAGCTTGGCCTTCCAGAACTATGGCTACACCTTC.

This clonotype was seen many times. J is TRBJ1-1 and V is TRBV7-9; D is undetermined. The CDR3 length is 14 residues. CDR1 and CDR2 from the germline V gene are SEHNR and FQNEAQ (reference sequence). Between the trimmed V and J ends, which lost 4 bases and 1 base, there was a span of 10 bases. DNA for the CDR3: TGTGCCAGCAGCTCGGAGGGCCCGAACACTGAAGCTTTCTTT. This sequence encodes CASSSEGPNTEAFF.

CDR3 nucleotide sequence: TGTGCCAGCAGCCACCCCAGGGGGAGATCGTCCCAAGAGACCCAGTACTTC. Translating it yields CASSHPRGRSSQETQYF. This chain uses TRBV7-9 with TRBJ2-5; 7 bases match TRBD1. Germline V gene sequence: CDR1 SEHNR, CDR2 FQNEAQ (reference sequence). V trimming: 5 bases; J trimming: 1 base; junction bases outside the gene matches: 13. The length of the CDR3 is 17 residues.

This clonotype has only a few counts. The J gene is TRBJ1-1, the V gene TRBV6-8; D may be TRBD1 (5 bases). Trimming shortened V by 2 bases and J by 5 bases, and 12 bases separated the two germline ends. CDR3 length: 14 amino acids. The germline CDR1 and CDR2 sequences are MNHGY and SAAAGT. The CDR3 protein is CASSYVLGGTEAFF. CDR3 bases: TGTGCCAGCAGTTACGTCCTCGGGGGAACTGAAGCTTTCTTT.

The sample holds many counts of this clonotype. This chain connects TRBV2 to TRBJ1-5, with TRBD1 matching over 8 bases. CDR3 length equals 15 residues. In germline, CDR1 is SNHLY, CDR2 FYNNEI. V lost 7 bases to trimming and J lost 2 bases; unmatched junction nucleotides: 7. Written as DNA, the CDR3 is TGTGCCAGCACCCCGGACAGGGTAGGCAATCAGCCCCAGCATTTT. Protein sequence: CASTPDRVGNQPQHF.

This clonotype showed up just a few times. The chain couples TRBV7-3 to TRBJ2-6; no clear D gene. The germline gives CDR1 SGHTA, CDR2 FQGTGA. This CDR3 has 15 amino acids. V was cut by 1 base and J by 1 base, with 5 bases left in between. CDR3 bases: TGTGCCAGCAGCTTAAAACGGTCTGGGGCCAACGTCCTGACTTTC. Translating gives CASSLKRSGANVLTF.

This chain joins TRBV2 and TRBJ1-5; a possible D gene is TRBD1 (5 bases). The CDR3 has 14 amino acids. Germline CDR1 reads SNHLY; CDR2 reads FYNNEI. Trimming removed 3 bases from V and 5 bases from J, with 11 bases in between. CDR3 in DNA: TGTGCCAGCAGTGAGTCACAGGCGGATCAGCCCCAGCATTTT. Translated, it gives CASSESQADQPQHF. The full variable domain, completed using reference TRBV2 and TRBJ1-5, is EPEVTQTPSHQVTQMGQEVILRCVPISNHLYFYWYRQILGQKVEFLVSFYNNEISEKSEIFDDQFSVERPDGSNFTLKIRSTKLEDSAMYFCASSESQADQPQHFGDGTRLSIL.

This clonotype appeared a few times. CDR3 in DNA: TGTGCCAGCAGAGGGGGGACAGCCATAGGCGAGCAGTACTTC. Protein product: CASRGGTAIGEQYF. J is TRBJ2-7 and V is TRBV12-3 or TRBV12-4, with D perhaps TRBD1 (7 bases). V was pared by 6 bases and J by 6 bases, with 18 bases between. There are 14 residues in the CDR3.

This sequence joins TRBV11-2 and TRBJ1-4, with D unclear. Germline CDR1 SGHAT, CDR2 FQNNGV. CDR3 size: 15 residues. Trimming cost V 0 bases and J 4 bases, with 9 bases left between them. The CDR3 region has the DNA TGTGCCAGCAGCTTAGACGGGTTTGGTAATGAAAAACTGTTTTTT. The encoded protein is CASSLDGFGNEKLFF.

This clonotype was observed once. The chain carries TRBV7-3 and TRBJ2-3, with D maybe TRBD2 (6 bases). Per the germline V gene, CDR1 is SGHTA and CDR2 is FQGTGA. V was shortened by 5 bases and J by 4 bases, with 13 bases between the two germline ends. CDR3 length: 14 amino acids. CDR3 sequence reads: CASSPGLPSDTQYF. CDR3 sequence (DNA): TGTGCCAGCAGCCCGGGACTCCCCTCAGATACGCAGTATTTT.

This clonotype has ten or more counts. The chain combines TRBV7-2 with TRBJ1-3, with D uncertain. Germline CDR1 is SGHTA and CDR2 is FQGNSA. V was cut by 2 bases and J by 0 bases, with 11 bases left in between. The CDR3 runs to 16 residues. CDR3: CASSLSARDSGNTIYF. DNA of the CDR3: TGTGCCAGCAGCTTATCCGCTCGCGACTCTGGAAACACCATATATTTT.

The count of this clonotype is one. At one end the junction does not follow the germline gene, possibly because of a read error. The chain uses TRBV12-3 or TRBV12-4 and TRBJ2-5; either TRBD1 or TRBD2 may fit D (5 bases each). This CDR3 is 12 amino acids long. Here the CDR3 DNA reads TGTGCCAGCAGTTCCCCAGAGGGGACCGAGTACTTC. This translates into CASSSPEGTEYF.

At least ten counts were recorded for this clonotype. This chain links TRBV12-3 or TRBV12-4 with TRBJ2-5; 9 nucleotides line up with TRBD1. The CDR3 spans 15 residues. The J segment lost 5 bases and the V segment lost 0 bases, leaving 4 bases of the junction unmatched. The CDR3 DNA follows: TGTGCCAGCAGTTTAGCCGGGACAGGGTCGGAGACCCAGTACTTC. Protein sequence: CASSLAGTGSETQYF.

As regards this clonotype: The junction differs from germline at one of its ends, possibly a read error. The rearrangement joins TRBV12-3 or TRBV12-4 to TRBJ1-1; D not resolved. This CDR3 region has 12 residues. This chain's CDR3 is CASSLVIGEAFF. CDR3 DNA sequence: TGTGCCAGTAGTTTAGTGATAGGAGAAGCTTTCTTT.